This T cell receptor beta chain was recorded in a study of response to subunit inactivated influenza vaccine. Notes on the study in general: Every seasonal influenza vaccination brings in few new T cells, the authors suggested.

V lost 6 bases, J lost 1 base, and 15 bases lay in between. The germline gives CDR1 MNHEY, CDR2 SVGEGT. The CDR3 totals 15 residues. TCRdb processed the RT-PCR reads anew with MiXCR; each CDR3 protein has one entry. The sample gives around 180,000 distinct CDR3 sequences, about 9% of which show up once; 11% is in the top ten. This clonotype was seen only a few times. Its target is not known. The rearrangement joins TRBV6-2 or TRBV6-3 to TRBJ2-5, with D possibly TRBD1 on 5 matching bases. The source material was non-naive T cells sorted from PBMCs, sampled on the day of vaccination. This receptor was taken from a man aged 50 to 60 who received an inactivated influenza vaccine. The chain's CDR3 is CASSQGGRSQETQYF. The CDR3, as DNA: TGTGCCAGCAGCCAGGGCGGTAGATCCCAAGAGACCCAGTACTTC.